Listed here are 27 T cell receptor beta chains from one sample, sequenced in a study of chemoradiotherapy in HPV16-positive cancers. The repertoire was sequenced with immunoSEQ multiplex PCR; TCRdb's copy has only in-frame clones and lacks some. The sample lists roughly 970 clones; around 92% were seen once. The material was tumor tissue, obtained from a patient who underwent chemoradiotherapy. The receptors shown here come from a human donor with HPV-associated anogenital cancer.

The rearrangement uses TRBV5-1 and TRBJ2-3; maybe TRBD2 (6 bases). CDR1 and CDR2 from the germline V gene are SGHRS and YFSETQ. Deletions cut 4 bases from V and 2 bases from J, with 11 bases between. This CDR3 has 14 residues. The CDR3 loop reads CASSRDWTTDTQYF. The CDR3 bases are TGCGCCAGCAGCCGGGACTGGACCACAGATACGCAGTATTTT.

The genes are TRBV27 and TRBJ2-7, with TRBD1 identical over 9 bases. The CDR3 has 13 residues. Germline V gene data show CDR1 as MNHEY and CDR2 as SMNVEV (reference sequence). The CDR3 here is CPRGQGVPCEQYF. CDR3 nucleotides: TGTCCGCGGGGACAGGGCGTTCCTTGCGAGCAGTACTTC.

The chain recombines TRBV28 with TRBJ2-7, with D uncertain. Germline V gives CDR1 MDHEN, CDR2 SYDVKM. The CDR3 is made up of 13 amino acids. Trimming removed 4 bases at V and 10 bases at J, with 17 bases between. The chain's CDR3 is CASSSSQTPGQYF. The CDR3 DNA follows: TGTGCCAGCAGTTCATCGCAGACCCCGGGTCAGTACTTC.

The chain joins TRBV20-1 to TRBJ1-2; D call uncertain. Germline V lookup: CDR1 DFQATT, CDR2 SNEGSKA (reference sequence). There are 11 residues in the CDR3. Trimming removed 1 base at V and 8 bases at J, with 8 bases between. CDR3 amino acids: CSARVQRGYTF. For the CDR3, the DNA is TGCAGTGCTAGAGTCCAGCGAGGCTACACCTTC.

This clone was observed a single time. CDR3 protein: CASSSPGTGNPYEQYF. DNA of the CDR3: TGTGCCAGCAGTTCCCCCGGGACAGGGAATCCCTACGAGCAGTACTTC. V usage is TRBV6-5 and J usage is TRBJ2-7; 9 nucleotides agree with TRBD1. Germline CDR1 reads MNHEY; CDR2 reads SVGAGI. The CDR3 consists of 16 residues. After removal of 4 bases from V and 2 bases from J, the junction contained 9 bases not matched to a gene.

The chain has TRBV4-1 and TRBJ2-1; 10 bases agree with TRBD2. CDR1 and CDR2 (germline): MGHRA, YSYEKL. V gave up 3 bases and J gave up 7 bases; unmatched junction bases: 9. This CDR3 comprises 16 residues. The DNA for the CDR3 is TGCGCCAGCAGCCAGGGCGGACTAGCGGCCTTTAATGAGCAGTTCTTC. Translation: CASSQGGLAAFNEQFF.

This chain uses TRBV9 with TRBJ2-2; D is perhaps TRBD2 (6 bases). Trimming removed 3 bases at V and 0 bases at J, with 12 bases between. Germline assignment: CDR1 SGDLS and CDR2 YYNGEE. The CDR3 spans 16 residues. The CDR3 DNA sequence: TGTGCCAGCAGCGCCGGGACTGGGTCGAACACCGGGGAGCTGTTTTTT. It yields the protein CASSAGTGSNTGELFF.

The chain employs TRBV7-8 and TRBJ1-6; the match to TRBD1 covers 7 bases. Germline V CDR1 and CDR2: SGHVS, FQNEAQ. The CDR3 contains 14 residues. V lost 7 bases to trimming and J lost 10 bases; unmatched junction nucleotides: 10. The CDR3 is CASTADRAGSPLHF. CDR3 nucleotides: TGTGCCAGCACCGCCGACAGGGCAGGATCACCCCTCCACTTT.

The chain has TRBV27 and TRBJ2-1; 12 positions agree with TRBD2. CDR1 is MNHEY and CDR2 is SMNVEV in the germline V gene (reference sequence). After removal of 1 base from V and 15 bases from J, the junction contained 4 bases not matched to a gene. The CDR3 spans 13 residues. CDR3 amino acids: CASSLWASGGAFF. In DNA form, the CDR3 reads TGTGCCAGCAGTTTATGGGCTAGCGGGGGGGCGTTCTTC.

The V gene is TRBV5-1, the J gene TRBJ2-1, with 9 bases matching TRBD2. Germline assignment: CDR1 SGHRS and CDR2 YFSETQ. The CDR3 contains 15 residues. Trimming cost V 7 bases and J 6 bases; bases outside gene matches: 11. DNA for the CDR3: TGCGCCAGCGCCCCAGGAGCGGGAGGTCGCAATGAGCAGTTCTTC. Protein: CASAPGAGGRNEQFF.

V is TRBV2 and J is TRBJ2-2; 8 bases line up with TRBD2. CDR3 length: 15 amino acids. V trimming: 9 bases; J trimming: 0 bases; junction bases outside the gene matches: 6. Germline CDR1 reads SNHLY; CDR2 reads FYNNEI. CDR3: CASSGTRPNTGELFF. CDR3 DNA sequence: TGTGCCAGTTCCGGGACTAGACCGAACACCGGGGAGCTGTTTTTT.

CDR3 sequence reads: CASSAGSLSYEQYF. CDR3 sequence (DNA): TGTGCCAGCAGTGCGGGTTCTCTCTCCTACGAGCAGTACTTC. The chain has TRBV2 and TRBJ2-7; D ambiguous. Trimming took 4 bases from V and 0 from J, leaving 10 bases between them. Germline V gene data show CDR1 as SNHLY and CDR2 as FYNNEI. This CDR3 contains 14 residues. The entire variable domain, with the rest obtained from reference TRBV2 and TRBJ2-7, is as follows: EPEVTQTPSHQVTQMGQEVILRCVPISNHLYFYWYRQILGQKVEFLVSFYNNEISEKSEIFDDQFSVERPDGSNFTLKIRSTKLEDSAMYFCASSAGSLSYEQYFGPGTRLTVT.

The chain has TRBV6-5 and TRBJ1-1; D may be TRBD1 (6 bases). CDR1 is MNHEY and CDR2 is SVGAGI in the germline V gene. The V gene lost 5 bases and the J gene lost 6 bases, with 13 bases spanning the gap. The CDR3 length is 13 residues. CDR3 amino acids: CASSRRQAAEAFF. CDR3 sequence (DNA): TGTGCCAGCAGTCGTAGACAGGCGGCTGAAGCTTTCTTT.

CDR3 sequence reads: CASRYTGGQGYEKLFF. The CDR3 nucleotides are TGTGCCAGCAGGTACACCGGGGGACAGGGCTATGAAAAACTGTTTTTT. This sequence joins TRBV28 and TRBJ1-4; 9 nucleotides align to TRBD1. V was pared by 6 bases and J by 6 bases, with 11 bases of the junction left unmatched. This CDR3 is built from 16 residues. Germline CDR1 MDHEN, CDR2 SYDVKM.

The V gene is TRBV7-6, the J gene TRBJ2-7, with D tentatively TRBD2 (6 bases). This CDR3 is 15 amino acids long. V was clipped by 5 bases and J by 4 bases, with 18 bases between them. Germline V CDR1 and CDR2: SGHVS, FNYEAQ. CDR3 residues: CASSPVSVGGYEQYF. CDR3 in DNA: TGTGCCAGCAGCCCTGTGTCAGTCGGAGGGTACGAGCAGTACTTC.

The CDR3 region has the DNA TGTGCCAGCAGTGACACGGGCGGGGGGTCCTACAATGAGCAGTTCTTC. It encodes CASSDTGGGSYNEQFF. J is TRBJ2-1 and V is TRBV6-4, with 8 nucleotides matching TRBD2. Trimming at V came to 2 bases and at J to 1 base, leaving 4 bases not matched to a gene. The CDR3 has 16 residues. CDR1 and CDR2 from the germline V gene are MRHNA and SNTAGT.

CDR3 sequence (DNA): TGTGCCTGGAAGTCAGGGAGCCTCTCCTACGAGCAGTACTTC. This translates into CAWKSGSLSYEQYF. The chain is built from TRBV30 and TRBJ2-7, with D perhaps assigned TRBD1 or TRBD2 (5 bases each). Germline loops: CDR1 GTSNPN, CDR2 SVGIG (reference sequence). Trimming removed 4 bases from V and 0 bases from J, with 13 bases in between. This CDR3 spans 14 amino acids.

V gene TRBV4-1 combines with J gene TRBJ1-4; TRBD1 is a possible D gene (5 bases). The CDR3 length is 16 residues. V lost 0 bases to trimming and J lost 5 bases, with 13 bases between them. Germline loops: CDR1 MGHRA, CDR2 YSYEKL. The CDR3 here is CASSQEMVEGNEKLFF. CDR3 DNA: TGCGCCAGCAGCCAAGAAATGGTGGAGGGGAATGAAAAACTGTTTTTT.

The chain carries TRBV7-2 and TRBJ2-1, with TRBD1 matching 8 bases. Per germline, CDR1 SGHTA and CDR2 FQGNSA. CDR3 size: 16 residues. After removal of 2 bases from V and 6 bases from J, the junction contained 9 bases not matched to a gene. CDR3 sequence reads: CASSLYAGGYPNEQFF. The DNA of the CDR3 is TGTGCCAGCAGCTTATACGCAGGGGGCTACCCCAATGAGCAGTTCTTC. Full variable domain (outside the CDR3, taken from reference TRBV7-2 and TRBJ2-1): GAGVSQSPSNKVTEKGKDVELRCDPISGHTALYWYRQSLGQGLEFLIYFQGNSAPDKSGLPSDRFSAERTGGSVSTLTIQRTQQEDSAVYLCASSLYAGGYPNEQFFGPGTRLTVL.

This chain connects TRBV5-1 to TRBJ2-5; 11 bases align to TRBD2. Trimming at V came to 1 base and at J to 2 bases, leaving 7 bases not matched to a gene. The CDR3 contains 17 residues. Germline CDR1 reads SGHRS; CDR2 reads YFSETQ. The DNA of the CDR3 is TGCGCCAGCAGCTTGAGCCCGGGGACTAGCGGACAAGAGACCCAGTACTTC. Protein: CASSLSPGTSGQETQYF.

The chain couples TRBV6-6 to TRBJ1-4, with a tentative D call TRBD1 (5 bases). CDR3 length: 14 residues. V lost 2 bases and J 7 bases, leaving 11 bases between the germline ends. CDR1 is MNHNY and CDR2 is SVGAGI in the germline V gene (reference sequence). In nucleotides, the CDR3 is TGTGCCAGCAGTTACCAAGGGACTCCTGAAAAACTGTTTTTT. Protein product: CASSYQGTPEKLFF.

This clone was seen just once. The rearrangement joins TRBV18 to TRBJ2-5; 10 bases align to TRBD1. Trimming cost V 1 base and J 5 bases; bases outside gene matches: 13. Germline V gene data show CDR1 as KGHSH and CDR2 as LQKENI. CDR3 length equals 18 residues. For the CDR3, the DNA is TGTGCCAGCTCACCACTCCGGGACAGGGGACGGATTGTCGAGACCCAGTACTTC. This encodes CASSPLRDRGRIVETQYF.

The rearrangement uses TRBV10-3 and TRBJ2-3; D remains unclear. V lost 3 bases, J lost 8 bases, and 12 bases lay in between. The CDR3 covers 13 residues. Germline V gene sequence: CDR1 ENHRY, CDR2 SYGVKD. DNA for the CDR3: TGTGCCATCAGTGAATCATTGGTTCCTACGCAGTATTTT. Encoded protein: CAISESLVPTQYF.

V and J are TRBV5-1 and TRBJ2-4; D remains unclear. CDR1 and CDR2 (germline): SGHRS, YFSETQ. V lost 4 bases, J lost 0 bases, and 14 bases lay in between. The CDR3 covers 16 residues. This chain's CDR3 is CASSTDRRLAKNIQYF. The CDR3 bases are TGCGCCAGCAGCACCGATCGACGGCTAGCCAAAAACATTCAGTACTTC.

The chain recombines TRBV21-1 with TRBJ2-5; the table gives TRBD1 as D, unverified against the DNA. TRBV21-1 is reported as a pseudogene. The CDR3 loop spans 15 amino acids. The CDR3 bases are TGTGCCAGCAGCAAAAGGGGGATGGAGGAAGAGACCCAGTACTTC. This gives the protein CASSKRGMEEETQYF.

This clone was counted a single time. The rearrangement joins TRBV7-6 to TRBJ1-3; 7 nucleotides line up with TRBD1. Per germline, CDR1 SGHVS and CDR2 FNYEAQ. J gave up 6 bases and V 4 bases, and 15 bases lay outside the gene matches. This CDR3 is 17 amino acids long. The CDR3 bases are TGTGCCAGCAGCTCAGCCGTCGCAGGGGGTACGGTAAACACCATATATTTT. It codes for CASSSAVAGGTVNTIYF. The entire variable domain, with the rest obtained from reference TRBV7-6 and TRBJ1-3, is as follows: GAGVSQSPRYKVTKRGQDVALRCDPISGHVSLYWYRQALGQGPEFLTYFNYEAQQDKSGLPNDRFSAERPEGSISTLTIQRTEQRDSAMYRCASSSAVAGGTVNTIYFGEGSWLTVV.

V gene TRBV27 combines with J gene TRBJ2-5; D may be TRBD1 (7 bases). The CDR3 is 18 amino acids. CDR1 MNHEY and CDR2 SMNVEV come from the germline V gene (reference sequence). V lost 4 bases and J lost 2, with 23 bases in between. This CDR3 is CASSSQSHRGTVQETQYF. The CDR3 DNA sequence: TGTGCCAGCAGTTCCCAATCCCACCGCGGGACAGTACAAGAGACCCAGTACTTC.